One and the same sample provided the 24 T cell receptor beta chains below, sequenced in a study of a mutant IDH1 vaccine in newly diagnosed glioma. These receptors lack a known antigen. Time point indicated: week 11, during vaccination. Doses of 300 ug of mutant IDH1 20-mer peptide were given with topical imiquimod. Produced via immunoSEQ multiplex PCR; TCRdb's table is partial and in-frame only. The table lists 20,000 to 30,000 clones, 60% to 80% of them singletons. Sequences were derived from PBMCs, sampled from a glioma patient whose treatment included an IDH1 peptide vaccine. These receptors were taken from a woman younger than 30 with glioma.

The table lists this clone with a count of one. The chain uses TRBV4-1 and TRBJ2-7; possibly TRBD1 for D (5 bases). Trimming left V 0 bases short and J 5 bases short, with 11 bases between. The CDR3 extends over 14 amino acids. In germline, CDR1 is MGHRA, CDR2 YSYEKL. CDR3 loop: CASSQEDRGDEQYF. In nucleotides, the CDR3 is TGCGCCAGCAGCCAAGAAGACAGAGGCGACGAGCAGTACTTC.

This chain links TRBV2 with TRBJ1-3; TRBD1 matches at 8 bases. The trim removed 3 bases at V and 3 bases at J, leaving 1 base unmatched. The CDR3 runs 14 residues. Germline CDR1 is SNHLY and CDR2 is FYNNEI. CDR3 sequence: CASSDRGHGNTIYF. The CDR3, as DNA: TGTGCCAGCAGTGACAGGGGGCATGGAAACACCATATATTTT.

The CDR3 sequence is CASRWNIIAEAFF. CDR3 nucleotides: TGCGCCAGCAGATGGAACATAATTGCTGAAGCTTTCTTT. J is TRBJ1-1 and V is TRBV5-1, with D unresolved. V lost 5 bases and J lost 6, with 14 bases in between. The CDR3 runs to 13 residues. CDR1 and CDR2 (germline): SGHRS, YFSETQ.

The chain combines TRBV27 with TRBJ2-2; 10 nucleotides line up with TRBD2. This CDR3 region has 17 residues. CDR1 and CDR2 (germline): MNHEY, SMNVEV (reference sequence). Unmatched junction bases numbered 11, after V lost 6 bases and J lost 4 bases. The CDR3 reads CASSQRTSGGVTGELFF. DNA of the CDR3: TGTGCCAGCAGCCAAAGGACTAGCGGTGGTGTCACCGGGGAGCTGTTTTTT.

Worth noting for this clone: The junction departs from germline at one end; a sequencing error may be responsible. This chain connects TRBV7-7 to TRBJ1-3, with 12 bases identical to TRBD1. This CDR3 spans 16 amino acids. Germline V CDR1 and CDR2: SSHAT, FNYEAQ (reference sequence). In nucleotides, the CDR3 is TGTGCTAGCAGCGTGGGACAGGGGGCAGGAGGAAACACCATATATTTT. It translates to CASSVGQGAGGNTIYF.

This clone was counted only a few times. CDR3 amino acids: CASSPSGQAEAFF. CDR3 DNA sequence: TGTGCCAGCAGCCCTTCCGGCCAGGCTGAAGCTTTCTTT. This chain uses TRBV7-9 with TRBJ1-1; D remains ambiguous. Germline values: CDR1 SEHNR, CDR2 FQNEAQ (reference sequence). Deletions cut 5 bases from V and 6 bases from J, with 13 bases between. CDR3 length: 13 amino acids.

This clone was seen a handful of times. This chain links TRBV7-9 with TRBJ1-1; D not resolved. V gave up 3 bases and J gave up 7 bases, with 15 bases separating them. The CDR3 covers 14 residues. Per germline, CDR1 SEHNR and CDR2 FQNEAQ (reference sequence). The chain's CDR3 is CASSLDSHGIEAFF. DNA of the CDR3: TGTGCCAGCAGCTTGGACTCTCATGGGATTGAAGCTTTCTTT.

V usage is TRBV6-4 and J usage is TRBJ2-1, with 10 bases matching TRBD2. V lost 5 bases to trimming and J lost 7 bases; unmatched junction nucleotides: 8. Germline-derived CDR1 and CDR2 are MRHNA and SNTAGT. The CDR3 has 15 residues. This CDR3 is CASSFIAGGNNEQFF. CDR3 DNA sequence: TGTGCCAGCAGTTTCATAGCGGGAGGTAATAATGAGCAGTTCTTC.

The chain uses TRBV19 and TRBJ1-4, with D hard to call. V shed 7 bases and J shed 0 bases, with 12 bases lying between them. CDR1 and CDR2 (germline): LNHDA, SQIVND (reference sequence). The CDR3 totals 15 residues. The CDR3 DNA reads as TGTGCCAGTACCATGAGTCCTGCAACTAATGAAAAACTGTTTTTT. Translation: CASTMSPATNEKLFF.

The V gene is TRBV29-1, the J gene TRBJ2-3, with TRBD2 matching 9 bases. The V and J ends lost 4 bases and 1 base, in that order; junction bases with no gene match: 3. Looked up from germline, CDR1 is SQVTM and CDR2 is ANQGSEA. This CDR3 has 14 residues. CDR3: CSVVRTSGTDTQYF. In nucleotides, the CDR3 is TGCAGCGTTGTGCGGACTAGCGGCACAGATACGCAGTATTTT.

The chain carries TRBV27 and TRBJ1-1; D is possibly TRBD1 (6 bases). The CDR3 runs 15 residues. V was shortened by 4 bases and J by 1 base, with 13 bases between the two germline ends. The germline V gene encodes CDR1 MNHEY and CDR2 SMNVEV (reference sequence). The CDR3 spells CASSSKETGNTEAFF. Here the CDR3 DNA reads TGTGCCAGCAGTTCAAAGGAGACAGGGAACACTGAAGCTTTCTTT.

The V gene is TRBV6-5, the J gene TRBJ2-6, with D uncertain. Trimming removed 0 bases from V and 0 bases from J, with 6 bases in between. Germline V lookup: CDR1 MNHEY, CDR2 SVGAGI. The CDR3 has 16 residues. CDR3 nucleotides: TGTGCCAGCAGTTACTCTGTAAACTCTGGGGCCAACGTCCTGACTTTC. Its protein product is CASSYSVNSGANVLTF.

The V and J genes are TRBV5-6 and TRBJ1-2; 7 nucleotides align to TRBD1. This CDR3 region has 13 residues. Germline CDR1 and CDR2: SGHDT and YYEEEE. Unmatched junction bases numbered 1, after V lost 1 base and J lost 4 bases. CDR3 sequence (DNA): TGTGCCAGCAGCTTGCCAGGGGGCTATGGCTACACCTTC. This gives the protein CASSLPGGYGYTF. Complete variable domain (other parts from reference TRBV5-6 and TRBJ1-2): DAGVTQSPTHLIKTRGQQVTLRCSPKSGHDTVSWYQQALGQGPQFIFQYYEEEERQRGNFPDRFSGHQFPNYSSELNVNALLLGDSALYLCASSLPGGYGYTFGSGTRLTVV.

The V gene is TRBV30, the J gene TRBJ2-1; D perhaps matches TRBD1 (5 bases). Germline loops: CDR1 GTSNPN, CDR2 SVGIG (reference sequence). V lost 3 bases to trimming and J lost 2 bases, with 8 bases between them. This CDR3 contains 13 residues. CDR3 sequence (DNA): TGTGCCTGGAGGGGGCCTGCCTACAATGAGCAGTTCTTC. Protein product: CAWRGPAYNEQFF.

The chain couples TRBV7-2 to TRBJ1-1, with TRBD1 identical over 8 bases. The V gene's germline CDR1 is SGHTA and CDR2 FQGNSA. V lost 5 bases and J lost 3; bases outside the gene matches: 8. The CDR3 extends over 15 amino acids. The CDR3 nucleotides read TGTGCCAGCAGCACCCAGGGGGCGGGATACACTGAAGCTTTCTTT. As protein: CASSTQGAGYTEAFF.

The chain employs TRBV6-5 and TRBJ1-2; unclear D gene. CDR3 length equals 16 residues. Germline V CDR1 and CDR2: MNHEY, SVGAGI. V lost 2 bases, J lost 5 bases, and 18 bases lay in between. CDR3 residues: CASSYKSRGDPYGYTF. The CDR3 nucleotides read TGTGCCAGCAGTTACAAATCGCGCGGGGATCCTTATGGCTACACCTTC.

This clone was recorded a few times. An end of the junction differs from the germline gene, which may be a read error. The V gene is TRBV11-3, the J gene TRBJ2-2, with 7 positions matching TRBD1. The CDR3 has 16 residues. Germline V gene data show CDR1 as SGHNT and CDR2 as YENEEA. CDR3 residues: CASSFNNRGVTRELFF. The CDR3 coding sequence is TGTGCCAGCAGCTTCAATAACAGGGGCGTCACCAGGGAGCTGTTTTTT.

The chain employs TRBV15 and TRBJ2-2; D is possibly TRBD1 (5 bases). Germline CDR1 reads LNHNV; CDR2 reads YYDKDF (reference sequence). This CDR3 region has 14 residues. Trimming left V 5 bases short and J 3 bases short, with 10 bases between. CDR3 in amino acids: CATSPGPYTGELFF. The CDR3 DNA follows: TGTGCCACCAGCCCAGGGCCTTACACCGGGGAGCTGTTTTTT.

The genes are TRBV28 and TRBJ1-2; TRBD1 is a possible D gene (5 bases). The CDR3 loop spans 14 amino acids. The germline gives CDR1 MDHEN, CDR2 SYDVKM. V was cut by 3 bases and J by 5 bases, with 13 bases left in between. CDR3 loop: CASSFGAHGYGYTF. CDR3 DNA sequence: TGTGCCAGCAGTTTTGGGGCACACGGTTATGGCTACACCTTC.

J is TRBJ1-4 and V is TRBV6-5; 7 bases line up with TRBD1. This CDR3 is 15 amino acids long. The V and J ends lost 6 bases and 6 bases, in that order; junction bases with no gene match: 10. Per germline, CDR1 MNHEY and CDR2 SVGAGI. CDR3 protein: CASRPTGRIDEKLFF. In DNA form, the CDR3 reads TGTGCCAGCAGGCCGACAGGGAGAATAGATGAAAAACTGTTTTTT.

V gene TRBV9 combines with J gene TRBJ1-2; 7 bases are shared with TRBD1. CDR3 length: 13 residues. In germline, CDR1 is SGDLS, CDR2 YYNGEE. Unmatched junction bases numbered 5, after V lost 5 bases and J lost 4 bases. CDR3 in DNA: TGTGCCAGCAGACCTCGGACAGGCTATGGCTACACCTTC. It translates to CASRPRTGYGYTF.

The chain links TRBV20-1 to TRBJ2-3, with a tentative D call TRBD2 (5 bases). Germline CDR1 DFQATT, CDR2 SNEGSKA (reference sequence). Trimming shortened V by 6 bases and J by 6 bases, and 7 bases separated the two germline ends. The CDR3 is 10 residues long. This CDR3 reads CSAGGDTQYF. CDR3 DNA: TGCAGTGCCGGCGGGGATACGCAGTATTTT.

This sequence joins TRBV27 and TRBJ1-2; 12 bases align to TRBD1. V dropped 0 bases and J dropped 7; count of bases not matched to a gene: 6. This CDR3 contains 16 residues. Germline CDR1 is MNHEY and CDR2 is SMNVEV (reference sequence). CDR3: CASSLSPGQGAFGYTF. Written as DNA, the CDR3 is TGTGCCAGCAGTTTATCCCCGGGACAGGGGGCGTTTGGCTACACCTTC.

The chain joins TRBV5-4 to TRBJ2-5; D perhaps matches TRBD2 (6 bases). The V gene lost 4 bases and the J gene lost 2 bases, with 12 bases spanning the gap. CDR3 length: 14 amino acids. Germline lookup yields CDR1 SGHNT and CDR2 YYREEE (reference sequence). The CDR3 sequence: CASSLRGRQETQYF. The CDR3 coding sequence is TGTGCCAGCAGCCTCCGGGGGAGGCAAGAGACCCAGTACTTC.